Listed here are 30 T cell receptor beta chains from one sample, sequenced in a study of cytomegalovirus exposure and HLA in healthy donors (dated by TCRdb to about 2017). Library preparation used the immunoSEQ multiplex PCR assay. The multiplex PCR relied on a mix of 60 forward primers for TCR Vbeta segments and 13 reverse primers for TCR Jbeta segments. TCRdb carries this immuneACCESS record with in-frame sequences only. Its versions omit some clonotypes, under half of them owing to an unresolved V gene in the studies checked, with the rest unexplained. Counted in this sample were 120,000 or so clones; over 60% of them appeared once. The ten largest clones add up to approximately 1.5% of the sample. The sample comprised PBMCs. These TCRs come from a man between 18 and 29 years old in good health and CMV-seronegative.

J is TRBJ1-1 and V is TRBV28, with a possible D match to TRBD1 (5 bases). Germline-derived CDR1 and CDR2 are MDHEN and SYDVKM. The CDR3 contains 16 residues. V lost 8 bases to trimming and J lost 0 bases, with 19 bases between them. In DNA form, the CDR3 reads TGTGCCAGCGTCCGTACGGGGGTCAGGGTGAACACTGAAGCTTTCTTT. It encodes CASVRTGVRVNTEAFF.

The rearrangement links TRBV18 to TRBJ2-7, with 9 positions matching TRBD2. CDR1 is KGHSH and CDR2 is LQKENI in the germline V gene. The CDR3 covers 13 residues. The ends lost 4 bases at V and 5 bases at J; junction bases unmatched: 3. The chain's CDR3 is CASSRREGDEQYF. CDR3 DNA sequence: TGTGCCAGCTCACGGCGGGAGGGGGACGAGCAGTACTTC.

This rearrangement joins TRBV30 to TRBJ2-2; D not resolved. V lost 0 bases, J lost 6 bases, and 8 bases lay in between. The germline gives CDR1 GTSNPN, CDR2 SVGIG (reference sequence). The CDR3 is made up of 13 amino acids. Written as DNA, the CDR3 is TGTGCCTGGAGTGTACTATTCCCCGGGGAGCTGTTTTTT. This gives the protein CAWSVLFPGELFF.

The chain couples TRBV6-5 to TRBJ2-1; a possible D gene is TRBD1 (5 bases). The germline V and J ends were trimmed by 1 base and 4 bases, with 11 bases remaining between them. Germline loops: CDR1 MNHEY, CDR2 SVGAGI. This CDR3 is 15 amino acids long. The CDR3 protein is CASSYWGRQYNEQFF. CDR3 coding DNA: TGTGCCAGCAGTTACTGGGGCAGACAGTACAATGAGCAGTTCTTC.

The J gene is TRBJ2-3, the V gene TRBV9; no clear D gene. The CDR3 is made up of 14 amino acids. V was clipped by 2 bases and J by 2 bases, with 9 bases between them. Germline-derived CDR1 and CDR2 are SGDLS and YYNGEE. The CDR3 nucleotides read TGTGCCAGCAGCGTTGGGCCCTTCACAGATACGCAGTATTTT. As protein: CASSVGPFTDTQYF.

In its sample, this clone was seen a few times. The rearrangement uses TRBV2 and TRBJ2-6, with D perhaps matching TRBD1 (6 bases). CDR1 SNHLY and CDR2 FYNNEI come from the germline V gene. V shed 9 bases and J shed 1 base, with 13 bases lying between them. The CDR3 extends over 15 amino acids. In DNA, the CDR3 is TGTGCCAGATCGACAGGTCCGTCTGGGGCCAACGTCCTGACTTTC. Translating it yields CARSTGPSGANVLTF.

This chain joins TRBV5-1 and TRBJ2-7, with 7 bases fitting TRBD1. CDR1 is SGHRS, CDR2 YFSETQ, per germline. V was clipped by 4 bases and J by 6 bases; unmatched bases: 7. The CDR3 covers 13 residues. The CDR3 protein is CASSVYRGFEQYF. DNA for the CDR3: TGCGCCAGCAGCGTTTACAGGGGATTCGAGCAGTACTTC. The complete variable domain, with remaining parts taken from reference TRBV5-1 and TRBJ2-7, reads KAGVTQTPRYLIKTRGQQVTLSCSPISGHRSVSWYQQTPGQGLQFLFEYFSETQRNKGNFPGRFSGRQFSNSRSEMNVSTLELGDSALYLCASSVYRGFEQYFGPGTRLTVT.

This clone occurred a few times. This chain uses TRBV5-1 with TRBJ2-7; TRBD2 matches 10 bases. The CDR3 is 15 residues long. Per the germline V gene, CDR1 is SGHRS and CDR2 is YFSETQ. The junction had 4 bases not matched to a gene; V was cut back by 0 bases and J by 4 bases. DNA of the CDR3: TGCGCCAGCAGCTTGGGTTTAGCGGGGGGTTACGAGCAGTACTTC. Protein sequence: CASSLGLAGGYEQYF.

This chain uses TRBV6-5 with TRBJ2-7; TRBD1 matches 9 bases. The CDR3 runs to 12 residues. CDR1 is MNHEY, CDR2 SVGAGI, per germline. J was trimmed by 9 bases and V by 6 bases; bases with no gene match: 6. CDR3 bases: TGTGCCAGCAGCCGACAGGGGGAACGGCAGTACTTC. Translation gives CASSRQGERQYF.

The DNA for the CDR3 is TGCGCCAGCAGCTTGGGCGGGGCTAGGAACACTGAAGCTTTCTTT. The encoded protein is CASSLGGARNTEAFF. V is TRBV5-1 and J is TRBJ1-1; D might be TRBD1 (5 bases). V was pared by 0 bases and J by 1 base, with 10 bases between. The CDR3 has 15 amino acids. Germline assignment: CDR1 SGHRS and CDR2 YFSETQ.

The chain uses TRBV6-1 and TRBJ1-4, with D tentatively TRBD1 (6 bases). CDR3 length: 16 residues. Germline CDR1 MNHNS, CDR2 SASEGT. Between the trimmed V and J ends, which lost 3 bases and 0 bases, there was a span of 11 bases. The CDR3 bases are TGTGCCAGCAGTGAGGACAGATTTGCAACTAATGAAAAACTGTTTTTT. Translating it yields CASSEDRFATNEKLFF.

The chain carries TRBV27 and TRBJ2-5; 15 nucleotides agree with TRBD2. Germline values: CDR1 MNHEY, CDR2 SMNVEV (reference sequence). The CDR3 loop spans 17 amino acids. V lost 5 bases to trimming and J lost 2 bases; unmatched junction nucleotides: 6. CDR3 coding DNA: TGTGCCAGCAGTCCCGGGACTAGCGGGAGGTGGCAAGAGACCCAGTACTTC. It yields the protein CASSPGTSGRWQETQYF.

This clone was recorded a few times. The rearrangement uses TRBV6-1 and TRBJ2-1; D might be TRBD1 (5 bases). The CDR3 consists of 14 residues. Germline values: CDR1 MNHNS, CDR2 SASEGT. V was pared by 11 bases and J by 7 bases, with 21 bases between. CDR3 in DNA: TGTGCCGCCAATCCAGGGCGGTTAGGGAATGAGCAGTTCTTC. It codes for CAANPGRLGNEQFF.

V usage is TRBV30 and J usage is TRBJ1-1, with D tentatively TRBD1 (5 bases). This CDR3 is 14 amino acids long. CDR1 is GTSNPN and CDR2 is SVGIG in the germline V gene (reference sequence). V lost 3 bases, J lost 1 base, and 12 bases lay in between. CDR3 DNA: TGTGCCTGGAGAACCGACAGACAGAACACTGAAGCTTTCTTT. It yields the protein CAWRTDRQNTEAFF.

The chain combines TRBV4-2 with TRBJ1-5; TRBD1 is a possible D gene (5 bases). From germline, CDR1 is LGHNA and CDR2 YNFKEQ. The CDR3 has 15 amino acids. Trimming took off 4 bases at V and 1 base at J, with 11 bases between the two ends. The CDR3 region is CASSPGVDSNQPQHF. DNA for the CDR3: TGTGCCAGCAGCCCGGGGGTTGACAGCAATCAGCCCCAGCATTTT.

In its sample, this clone was seen once. The chain recombines TRBV27 with TRBJ2-7; weak D call: TRBD1 (5 bases). Per germline, CDR1 MNHEY and CDR2 SMNVEV (reference sequence). There are 14 residues in the CDR3. The V and J ends lost 6 bases and 2 bases respectively, with 14 bases between them. The DNA of the CDR3 is TGTGCCAGCAGACGTAAAACAGGTACCTACGAGCAGTACTTC. Translation gives CASRRKTGTYEQYF.

V gene TRBV27 combines with J gene TRBJ1-4, with TRBD1 identical over 8 bases. Germline V gene sequence: CDR1 MNHEY, CDR2 SMNVEV (reference sequence). V shed 5 bases, J shed 6 bases, and the junction held 8 bases outside the gene matches. The CDR3 is made up of 15 amino acids. The CDR3 spells CASSPRTGRDEKLFF. In nucleotides, the CDR3 is TGTGCCAGCAGTCCCCGGACAGGGAGGGATGAAAAACTGTTTTTT.

Details on this clone: The sample contains more than one DNA sequence encoding this CDR3. This chain uses TRBV6-6 with TRBJ2-2; tentative D call: TRBD1 (6 bases). The V end lost 11 bases, the J end lost 3 bases, and 13 bases lay between the germline ends. Germline-derived CDR1 and CDR2 are MNHNY and SVGAGI (reference sequence). The CDR3 has 13 amino acids. The CDR3 DNA reads TGTGCCGCCCGGAAGGGGGACACCGGGGAGCTGTTTTTT. Encoded protein: CAARKGDTGELFF.

This clone came up a few times. This chain links TRBV7-6 with TRBJ1-1; possibly TRBD1 for D (6 bases). With 0 bases removed from V and 11 bases from J, the gap between germline ends came to 13 bases. Germline V gene sequence: CDR1 SGHVS, CDR2 FNYEAQ. The CDR3 is 13 amino acids. CDR3 region: CASSLAGGGPAFF. In DNA, the CDR3 is TGTGCCAGCAGCTTAGCCGGGGGGGGGCCGGCTTTCTTT.

This clone was counted only a few times. J is TRBJ1-1 and V is TRBV5-1; tentative D call: TRBD1 (5 bases). V gave up 3 bases and J gave up 6 bases, with 12 bases separating them. CDR1 SGHRS and CDR2 YFSETQ come from the germline V gene. The CDR3 runs 13 residues. CDR3 bases: TGCGCCAGCAGCTCTGGGACTACTGCTGAAGCTTTCTTT. Its translation: CASSSGTTAEAFF.

V gene TRBV10-3 combines with J gene TRBJ2-7, with 13 bases identical to TRBD2. V gave up 6 bases and J gave up 0 bases; unmatched junction bases: 11. The CDR3 contains 18 residues. Germline loops: CDR1 ENHRY, CDR2 SYGVKD. The CDR3 sequence: CAIRRLAGGSRTSYEQYF. The CDR3 DNA sequence: TGTGCCATCAGACGACTAGCGGGGGGCTCCCGAACCTCCTACGAGCAGTACTTC.

As regards this clone: A junction end diverges from the germline sequence, so it may reflect a read error. This chain links TRBV15 with TRBJ1-2, with D tentatively TRBD1 (6 bases). This CDR3 is built from 14 residues. CDR1 is LNHNV, CDR2 YYDKDF, per germline (reference sequence). In DNA, the CDR3 is TGTGCCACCAGCAGCGGACAGAAATTCTATGGCTACCCCTTC. Its translation: CATSSGQKFYGYPF.

The genes are TRBV7-9 and TRBJ2-1; no reliable D call. CDR1 is SEHNR and CDR2 is FQNEAQ in the germline V gene (reference sequence). V was clipped by 7 bases and J by 7 bases, with 8 bases between them. The CDR3 is made up of 11 amino acids. CDR3 in amino acids: CASTGENEQFF. Here the CDR3 DNA reads TGTGCCAGCACCGGAGAAAATGAGCAGTTCTTC.

The CDR3 loop reads CASSSPGTLSYEQYF. The CDR3 DNA reads as TGTGCCAGCAGCTCCCCCGGGACACTTTCCTACGAGCAGTACTTC. The genes are TRBV7-2 and TRBJ2-7; tentatively, D is TRBD1 (6 bases). The CDR3 is made up of 15 amino acids. The germline V gene encodes CDR1 SGHTA and CDR2 FQGNSA. Trimming took 4 bases from V and 1 from J, leaving 14 bases between them. Combining the CDR3 with reference TRBV7-2 and TRBJ2-7 gives the whole variable domain GAGVSQSPSNKVTEKGKDVELRCDPISGHTALYWYRQSLGQGLEFLIYFQGNSAPDKSGLPSDRFSAERTGGSVSTLTIQRTQQEDSAVYLCASSSPGTLSYEQYFGPGTRLTVT.

This clone was seen a handful of times. CDR3 in DNA: TGTGCCAGCAGTGAACTGGTGCAGATCAATCAGCCCCAGCATTTT. It translates to CASSELVQINQPQHF. The chain is built from TRBV6-1 and TRBJ1-5; D gene uncertain. Germline CDR1 is MNHNS and CDR2 is SASEGT. The CDR3 runs to 15 residues. Trimming shortened V by 2 bases and J by 3 bases, and 11 bases separated the two germline ends.

The chain employs TRBV5-1 and TRBJ2-7; TRBD1 matches at 8 bases. Germline CDR1 and CDR2: SGHRS and YFSETQ. V was pared by 4 bases and J by 6 bases, with 3 bases of the junction left unmatched. The CDR3 extends over 12 amino acids. In DNA, the CDR3 is TGCGCCAGCAGCACACAGGGGGGCGAGCAGTACTTC. Translation: CASSTQGGEQYF.

The table lists this clone with a count of one. The chain has TRBV30 and TRBJ1-1, with D possibly TRBD1 on 6 matching bases. CDR1 is GTSNPN, CDR2 SVGIG, per germline (reference sequence). This CDR3 is 13 amino acids long. V was cut by 2 bases and J by 7 bases, with 14 bases left in between. The CDR3 coding sequence is TGTGCCTGGAGTCCTCTCAGGGGAGTTGAAGCTTTCTTT. It specifies CAWSPLRGVEAFF.

This clone was recorded a few times. V usage is TRBV25-1 and J usage is TRBJ1-2; 9 bases line up with TRBD1. V lost 6 bases and J lost 13; bases outside the gene matches: 9. CDR1 MGHDK and CDR2 SYGVNS come from the germline V gene. The CDR3 covers 12 residues. The CDR3 region is CASRKRDRVSTF. Here the CDR3 DNA reads TGTGCCAGCAGGAAAAGGGACAGGGTGAGCACCTTC.

This clone was recorded a few times. The chain has TRBV6-5 and TRBJ1-5; 8 bases align to TRBD1. V shed 4 bases and J 10 bases; nucleotides not matched to a gene: 12. This CDR3 is 15 amino acids long. CDR1 and CDR2 (germline): MNHEY, SVGAGI. This chain's CDR3 is CASSSRRTGIRPQHF. The CDR3 DNA is TGTGCCAGCAGTTCCAGACGGACAGGGATCAGACCCCAGCATTTT.

The chain uses TRBV6-1 and TRBJ1-5; D is unclear. Looked up from germline, CDR1 is MNHNS and CDR2 is SASEGT. V lost 1 base and J 3 bases, leaving 7 bases between the germline ends. The CDR3 has 14 amino acids. The CDR3 DNA reads as TGTGCCAGCAGTGAAGTGTCACTCAATCAGCCCCAGCATTTT. Residues: CASSEVSLNQPQHF.